This TCR beta chain was sequenced during a study of cytomegalovirus exposure and HLA in healthy donors. The V gene's germline CDR1 is SEHNR and CDR2 FQNEAQ (reference sequence). This CDR3 contains 13 residues. The PCR used 60 Vbeta and 13 Jbeta primers. Repertoires were generated with immunoSEQ multiplex PCR, while TCRdb's copy carries only in-frame clones and drops some. The data show 210,000 or so clones, roughly 80% seen once. This clone was detected a few times. An end of the junction differs from the germline gene, which may be a read error. The chain employs TRBV7-9 and TRBJ1-1; no clear D gene. The receptor comes from a man aged 40-49 years in good health and CMV-seronegative. Specimen: PBMCs. In nucleotides, the CDR3 is TGTTCCAGCAGCTTAACTTCGGGCACTGAAGCTTTCTTT. Translation: CSSSLTSGTEAFF.